Listed below are T cell receptor beta chains from one sample, sequenced in a study of regulatory T cells in long-lasting Graves disease. TCRdb analysed the multiplex PCR reads with MiXCR anew, one entry per CDR3 protein. The sample has roughly 490,000 distinct CDR3 sequences; about 22% are singletons. This specimen was peripheral blood mononuclear cells (PBMCs), taken when the disease was refractory, from a patient treated with antithyroid drugs. Every receptor here comes from a female donor with Graves disease. Each CDR3 is given without its conserved first and last residue. A D gene is named only where the DNA matches it firmly.

TRBJ2-7,TRBV29-1,.,SVEEGGEQY
TRBJ2-3,TRBV7-9,TRBD2,ASSTRAGGIDTQY
TRBJ1-5,TRBV28,.,ASSLPGMDQPQH
TRBJ1-2,TRBV20-1,TRBD1,SASHRGLNYGYT
TRBJ2-5,TRBV28,TRBD2,ASSFIGLAGFQGTQY
TRBJ1-5,TRBV15,.,ATSRLSQGSRQPQH
TRBJ2-7,TRBV11-2,.,ASSPAAYEQY
TRBJ2-7,TRBV9,TRBD2,ASSGATSGTGEQY
TRBJ1-5,TRBV6-9,TRBD1,ASSSLYRGSNQPQH
TRBJ2-6,TRBV10-3,.,ATQDGSSGANVLT
TRBJ2-5,TRBV12-3/TRBV12-4,TRBD1,ASTQTGLSQY
TRBJ1-1,TRBV30,.,AWSVWGEAF
TRBJ2-7,TRBV28,.,ASSRGHYEQY
TRBJ2-3,TRBV6-5,TRBD2,ASSSTSHSTDTQY
TRBJ2-3,TRBV6-1,.,ASRIPGTDTQY
TRBJ1-2,TRBV28,.,ASSYVGGRLDGYT
TRBJ1-5,TRBV10-3,.,AISGDGGNQPQH
TRBJ2-7,TRBV6-1,TRBD2,AGTITSGGSYEQY
TRBJ1-4,TRBV27,.,ASSAQHTGGNEKLF
TRBJ1-2,TRBV6-1,.,ASSDLRRGYGYT
TRBJ2-3,TRBV29-1,.,SVGDTGRPDTQY
TRBJ1-3,TRBV6-5,.,ASSYSPGDRNTIY
TRBJ1-5,TRBV27,TRBD1,ASSLKGAWSNQPQH
TRBJ2-2,TRBV12-3/TRBV12-4,TRBD1,ASSSGQVVPNTGELF
TRBJ1-1,TRBV6-5,.,ASSLETGPNTEAF
TRBJ1-2,TRBV2,.,ASLGGRLDYGYT
TRBJ1-2,TRBV20-1,.,SATSRRRTSYGYT
TRBJ1-3,TRBV19,.,ASSPAPGNSGNTIY
TRBJ2-6,TRBV6-5,.,ASSYDSSPGANVLT
TRBJ1-1,TRBV29-1,.,SVHRGIGAFMNTEAF
TRBJ2-2,TRBV7-9,TRBD2,ASSFSGRAVGGELF